This passage covers 13 T cell receptor beta chains from one sample sequenced in a study of CD8 T cells in ankylosing spondylitis. Using its own MiXCR run on the 5' RACE reads, TCRdb lists one record per CDR3 protein. The sample has approximately 250,000 distinct CDR3 sequences, under 35% seen once. What was sequenced was blood, either unsorted or a sorted T cell fraction (not recorded which). The receptor source for this set is a male donor with ankylosing spondylitis or in good health (not recorded which).

The chain employs TRBV5-1 and TRBJ2-7, with D tentatively TRBD2 (5 bases). Per germline, CDR1 SGHRS and CDR2 YFSETQ. CDR3 length: 15 residues. The V end was cut by 0 bases, the J end by 3 bases, with 13 bases between. DNA for the CDR3: TGCGCCAGCAGCTTGGCCGTCGGAGGACTCTACGAGCAGTACTTC. It translates to CASSLAVGGLYEQYF.

This clonotype has only a few counts. This chain links TRBV20-1 with TRBJ2-1, with D unresolved. The CDR3 sequence is 11 residues long. Germline lookup yields CDR1 DFQATT and CDR2 SNEGSKA (reference sequence). Trimming stripped 1 base from V and 4 bases from J, with 2 bases between. CDR3: CSARVYNEQFF. CDR3 in DNA: TGCAGTGCTAGAGTTTACAATGAGCAGTTCTTC.

In this sample, this clonotype turned up a few times. This chain links TRBV5-1 with TRBJ2-1; a weak D match, TRBD1 (5 bases). Deletions cut 0 bases from V and 10 bases from J, with 14 bases between. The CDR3 is 14 amino acids. CDR1 SGHRS and CDR2 YFSETQ come from the germline V gene. The chain's CDR3 is CASSLGGSGGEQFF. CDR3 nucleotides: TGCGCCAGCAGCTTGGGGGGCTCGGGCGGCGAGCAGTTCTTC.

This clonotype was seen a handful of times. This chain connects TRBV29-1 to TRBJ2-7; D might be TRBD1 or TRBD2, each matching 5 bases. V was cut by 7 bases and J by 2 bases, with 12 bases left in between. The CDR3 is made up of 12 amino acids. CDR1 is SQVTM and CDR2 is ANQGSEA in the germline V gene. CDR3 sequence: CSGRDGAYEQYF. CDR3 DNA sequence: TGCAGCGGCCGGGACGGAGCCTACGAGCAGTACTTC.

This chain uses TRBV7-9 with TRBJ1-2; D is unresolved. This CDR3 is 13 amino acids long. V shed 6 bases and J shed 8 bases, with 16 bases lying between them. In germline, CDR1 is SEHNR, CDR2 FQNEAQ (reference sequence). The CDR3 region is CASSSPLEGGYTF. Written as DNA, the CDR3 is TGTGCCAGCAGTTCGCCCCTCGAGGGCGGCTACACCTTC. The entire variable domain, with the rest obtained from reference TRBV7-9 and TRBJ1-2, is as follows: DTGVSQNPRHKITKRGQNVTFRCDPISEHNRLYWYRQTLGQGPEFLTYFQNEAQLEKSRLLSDRFSAERPKGSFSTLEIQRTEQGDSAMYLCASSSPLEGGYTFGSGTRLTVV.

The CDR3 DNA reads TGTGCCAGCAGGGCAGGGGGCAACTATGGCTACACCTTC. Translated, it gives CASRAGGNYGYTF. The chain carries TRBV27 and TRBJ1-2; TRBD1 agrees at 8 bases. Germline CDR1 reads MNHEY; CDR2 reads SMNVEV (reference sequence). The ends lost 6 bases at V and 2 bases at J; junction bases unmatched: 2. The CDR3 extends over 13 amino acids.

The V call is TRBV9, the J call TRBJ2-2, with no clear D. Trimming left V 1 base short and J 1 base short, with 5 bases between. CDR3 length: 14 amino acids. Germline CDR1 reads SGDLS; CDR2 reads YYNGEE. CDR3 region: CASSVWGNTGELFF. The CDR3 region has the DNA TGTGCCAGCAGCGTATGGGGGAACACCGGGGAGCTGTTTTTT.

The chain recombines TRBV20-1 with TRBJ2-3; TRBD2 matches 13 bases. This CDR3 spans 13 amino acids. The V gene's germline CDR1 is DFQATT and CDR2 SNEGSKA (reference sequence). The chain's CDR3 is CSPGLAGPDTQYF. DNA of the CDR3: TGCAGCCCGGGACTAGCGGGGCCAGATACGCAGTATTTT.

This clonotype was found a few times. This chain connects TRBV7-9 to TRBJ2-7; 9 bases line up with TRBD1. The CDR3 runs 13 residues. V gave up 8 bases and J gave up 5 bases; unmatched junction bases: 7. Germline V lookup: CDR1 SEHNR, CDR2 FQNEAQ (reference sequence). CDR3 region: CASGGTGRNEQYF. CDR3 nucleotides: TGTGCCAGCGGTGGGACAGGGAGGAACGAGCAGTACTTC.

This chain links TRBV3-1 with TRBJ2-7, with D hard to call. The V end lost 5 bases, the J end lost 2 bases, and 10 bases lay between the germline ends. The length of the CDR3 is 13 residues. Germline CDR1 reads LGHDT; CDR2 reads YNNKEL (reference sequence). The CDR3 region is CASSSRDTYEQYF. The CDR3 region has the DNA TGTGCCAGCAGCTCGAGAGATACCTACGAGCAGTACTTC.

The chain has TRBV6-5 and TRBJ2-3; 9 nucleotides line up with TRBD2. From germline, CDR1 is MNHEY and CDR2 SVGAGI. CDR3 length: 14 residues. Trimming at V came to 8 bases and at J to 4 bases, leaving 7 bases not matched to a gene. DNA of the CDR3: TGTGCCAGCGGTTTCGCGGGGGGGCCAGATACGCAGTATTTT. Its translation is CASGFAGGPDTQYF.

This clonotype came up a few times. This chain uses TRBV20-1 with TRBJ1-6; 9 bases map to TRBD1. CDR1 and CDR2 (germline): DFQATT, SNEGSKA (reference sequence). Trimming at V came to 3 bases and at J to 10 bases, leaving 13 bases not matched to a gene. The CDR3 contains 16 residues. CDR3 region: CSASPRLGQGRSPLHF. The CDR3 bases are TGCAGTGCTAGTCCCCGGTTGGGACAGGGTAGATCACCCCTCCACTTT.

This clonotype occurred a few times. The V call is TRBV28, the J call TRBJ2-7; D not certain. Germline V lookup: CDR1 MDHEN, CDR2 SYDVKM. The length of the CDR3 is 12 residues. The V gene lost 3 bases and the J gene lost 5 bases, with 8 bases spanning the gap. This CDR3 is CASSLSGHEQYF. DNA for the CDR3: TGTGCCAGCAGTTTGTCGGGCCACGAGCAGTACTTC.